Below are 24 T cell receptor beta chains sequenced from a single sample in a study of OX40 agonist ivuxolimab in advanced cancers. Method: immunoSEQ multiplex PCR; TCRdb's copy keeps in-frame clones and lacks some. There are roughly 79,000 clones in the sample; 70% to 90% occur only once, and roughly 15% lies in the top ten. The sequences come from CD4+ or CD8+ T cells sorted from blood, collected in a trial of the OX40 agonist ivuxolimab. These receptor sequences come from an adult with an advanced solid tumor such as melanoma, head and neck, liver or kidney cancer.

This sequence joins TRBV7-2 and TRBJ2-3; D gene ambiguous. Germline lookup yields CDR1 SGHTA and CDR2 FQGNSA. Trimming cost V 4 bases and J 0 bases, with 14 bases left between them. This CDR3 is built from 16 residues. DNA for the CDR3: TGTGCCAGCAGCTCCTTTGACCGGATTAGCACAGATACGCAGTATTTT. The encoded protein is CASSSFDRISTDTQYF.

The chain has TRBV15 and TRBJ2-7, with no clear D. The germline V gene has CDR1 LNHNV and CDR2 YYDKDF (reference sequence). Trimming took off 0 bases at V and 3 bases at J, with 6 bases between the two ends. The CDR3 runs 13 residues. CDR3 loop: CATSRDQGYEQYF. CDR3 nucleotides: TGTGCCACCAGCAGAGATCAAGGCTACGAGCAGTACTTC.

The rearrangement links TRBV6-5 to TRBJ2-2; TRBD2 agrees at 12 bases. J gave up 6 bases and V 2 bases, and 4 bases lay outside the gene matches. The germline V gene has CDR1 MNHEY and CDR2 SVGAGI. This CDR3 region has 16 residues. The CDR3 bases are TGTGCCAGCAGTTACATACTAGCGGGAGGCCCCGGGGAGCTGTTTTTT. Its protein is CASSYILAGGPGELFF.

The J gene is TRBJ2-2, the V gene TRBV15; possibly TRBD1 or TRBD2 for D (5 bases each). V was cut by 1 base and J by 4 bases, with 10 bases left in between. The CDR3 loop spans 15 amino acids. Germline CDR1 is LNHNV and CDR2 is YYDKDF (reference sequence). The CDR3 DNA reads TGTGCCACCAGCAGAGGGGACGGGGTCACCGGGGAGCTGTTTTTT. It encodes CATSRGDGVTGELFF.

This sequence joins TRBV5-6 and TRBJ2-3; unclear D gene. V gave up 3 bases and J gave up 0 bases, with 5 bases separating them. Germline loops: CDR1 SGHDT, CDR2 YYEEEE. The CDR3 length is 13 residues. In nucleotides, the CDR3 is TGTGCCAGCAGCTCTCCTAGCACAGATACGCAGTATTTT. This encodes CASSSPSTDTQYF.

The chain couples TRBV6-1 to TRBJ2-5; D gene unclear. CDR1 MNHNS and CDR2 SASEGT come from the germline V gene. CDR3 size: 15 residues. The ends were cut back, 6 bases at V and 5 bases at J, with 19 bases in the middle. CDR3 in DNA: TGTGCCAGCAGGGTGCTACTATCGACCCGGGAGACCCAGTACTTC. This gives the protein CASRVLLSTRETQYF.

In this sample, this clone turned up a few times. V is TRBV11-2 and J is TRBJ2-5, with 7 bases identical to TRBD1. Per the germline V gene, CDR1 is SGHAT and CDR2 is FQNNGV. This CDR3 spans 15 amino acids. V lost 5 bases, J lost 2 bases, and 8 bases stayed unmatched. The CDR3 sequence: CASSVRGLIQETQYF. DNA of the CDR3: TGTGCCAGCAGCGTGAGGGGGCTCATTCAAGAGACCCAGTACTTC.

This rearrangement joins TRBV19 to TRBJ2-5; maybe TRBD2 (5 bases). CDR3 size: 14 residues. Trimming cost V 3 bases and J 0 bases, with 8 bases left between them. Germline V CDR1 and CDR2: LNHDA, SQIVND (reference sequence). The CDR3 sequence is CASSISGYQETQYF. CDR3 in DNA: TGTGCCAGTAGTATCTCGGGGTACCAAGAGACCCAGTACTTC.

The chain combines TRBV6-6 with TRBJ1-1; D might be TRBD1 (5 bases). The germline V gene has CDR1 MNHNY and CDR2 SVGAGI (reference sequence). The CDR3 sequence is 15 residues long. Deletions cut 8 bases from V and 3 bases from J, with 19 bases between. CDR3 sequence (DNA): TGTGCCAGCCTGAGTCCGGCAGGGTTGCACACTGAAGCTTTCTTT. Its translation is CASLSPAGLHTEAFF.

This chain uses TRBV7-9 with TRBJ1-4, with TRBD1 as a possible D gene (5 bases). In germline, CDR1 is SEHNR, CDR2 FQNEAQ (reference sequence). The V end lost 4 bases, the J end lost 6 bases, and 18 bases lay between the germline ends. CDR3 size: 16 residues. The CDR3 DNA reads TGTGCCAGCAGCTCGGCGATAGGGGCAGGCGATGAAAAACTGTTTTTT. This encodes CASSSAIGAGDEKLFF.

The V and J genes are TRBV7-2 and TRBJ2-1; TRBD2 matches at 9 bases. Germline V gives CDR1 SGHTA, CDR2 FQGNSA. The V segment lost 0 bases and the J segment 5 bases; nucleotides outside the gene matches: 5. The CDR3 runs to 16 residues. The CDR3 loop reads CASSLAGTSPHNEQFF. DNA for the CDR3: TGTGCCAGCAGCTTAGCGGGGACTAGCCCCCACAATGAGCAGTTCTTC.

This rearrangement joins TRBV5-1 to TRBJ2-3; unclear D gene. Germline-derived CDR1 and CDR2 are SGHRS and YFSETQ. The length of the CDR3 is 14 residues. Trimming removed 0 bases at V and 2 bases at J, with 7 bases between. Written as DNA, the CDR3 is TGCGCCAGCAGCTTGGCCTACCTCACAGATACGCAGTATTTT. Protein sequence: CASSLAYLTDTQYF.

The chain employs TRBV5-1 and TRBJ2-1; D is uncertain. The CDR3 runs 15 residues. The V and J ends lost 1 base and 6 bases respectively, with 14 bases between them. CDR1 and CDR2 from the germline V gene are SGHRS and YFSETQ. In DNA form, the CDR3 reads TGCGCCAGCAGCTTGCGGCAGGTTCGAGGCAATGAGCAGTTCTTC. It is translated as CASSLRQVRGNEQFF. The variable domain in full, completed from reference TRBV5-1 and TRBJ2-1, reads KAGVTQTPRYLIKTRGQQVTLSCSPISGHRSVSWYQQTPGQGLQFLFEYFSETQRNKGNFPGRFSGRQFSNSRSEMNVSTLELGDSALYLCASSLRQVRGNEQFFGPGTRLTVL.

The CDR3 DNA is TGCGCCAGCAGCTTAGCGGGAGGGCCAACCGAGCAGTACTTC. It codes for CASSLAGGPTEQYF. The genes are TRBV5-1 and TRBJ2-7; TRBD2 matches at 10 bases. In germline, CDR1 is SGHRS, CDR2 YFSETQ. This CDR3 has 14 amino acids. V lost 2 bases to trimming and J lost 6 bases; unmatched junction nucleotides: 5.

The CDR3, as DNA: TGTGCCAGCAGCTCACAAAACCGGACAGGGGGCGTCACCGGGGAGCTGTTTTTT. Amino acids: CASSSQNRTGGVTGELFF. This chain connects TRBV7-6 to TRBJ2-2, with TRBD1 matching 11 bases. The trim removed 4 bases at V and 4 bases at J, leaving 11 bases unmatched. The CDR3 runs to 18 residues. Looked up from germline, CDR1 is SGHVS and CDR2 is FNYEAQ.

This rearrangement joins TRBV27 to TRBJ2-5; maybe TRBD1 (5 bases). The V end was cut by 4 bases, the J end by 1 base, with 13 bases between. CDR1 and CDR2 (germline): MNHEY, SMNVEV (reference sequence). The CDR3 spans 15 residues. The chain's CDR3 is CASSYNQGTQETQYF. The CDR3 DNA reads as TGTGCCAGCAGTTATAACCAGGGAACCCAAGAGACCCAGTACTTC.

The chain combines TRBV23-1 with TRBJ1-1; D ambiguous. TRBV23-1 is an ORF; its function is uncertain. Deletions cut 10 bases from V and 5 bases from J, with 29 bases between. The CDR3 consists of 17 residues. CDR3 residues: CANGTCIIGVGRTEAFF. CDR3 nucleotide sequence: TGCGCCAACGGAACCTGTATTATTGGGGTAGGTAGGACTGAAGCTTTCTTT.

The chain joins TRBV20-1 to TRBJ2-7; D possibly corresponds to TRBD2 (6 bases). The germline gives CDR1 DFQATT, CDR2 SNEGSKA (reference sequence). Trimming cost V 6 bases and J 3 bases, with 9 bases left between them. The CDR3 has 11 amino acids. Here the CDR3 reads CSALTSYEQYF. As DNA, the CDR3 is TGCAGTGCCCTGACTAGCTACGAGCAGTACTTC.

The V call is TRBV6-1, the J call TRBJ1-2; TRBD1 agrees at 11 bases. In germline, CDR1 is MNHNS, CDR2 SASEGT. The V segment lost 4 bases and the J segment 4 bases; nucleotides outside the gene matches: 5. CDR3 length equals 15 residues. CDR3: CASSVGTGGVYGYTF. The CDR3, as DNA: TGTGCCAGCAGTGTCGGGACAGGGGGGGTCTATGGCTACACCTTC.

The rearrangement uses TRBV4-1 and TRBJ2-1, with 10 bases fitting TRBD2. This CDR3 has 18 amino acids. Germline-derived CDR1 and CDR2 are MGHRA and YSYEKL. V lost 1 base to trimming and J lost 4 bases; unmatched junction nucleotides: 10. The CDR3 sequence is CASSQVPVLAGTYNEQFF. The CDR3 DNA reads as TGCGCCAGCAGCCAAGTCCCCGTACTAGCGGGAACGTACAATGAGCAGTTCTTC.

The chain uses TRBV11-2 and TRBJ2-1; D not resolved. The CDR3 is 16 amino acids. Trimming left V 0 bases short and J 1 base short, with 10 bases between. Germline V lookup: CDR1 SGHAT, CDR2 FQNNGV. The CDR3 is CASSLDRTASYNEQFF. The CDR3 DNA sequence: TGTGCCAGCAGCTTAGATAGAACAGCTTCCTACAATGAGCAGTTCTTC.

The genes are TRBV11-2 and TRBJ1-1; weak D call: TRBD1 (6 bases). The V and J ends lost 8 bases and 6 bases respectively, with 16 bases between them. Germline CDR1 reads SGHAT; CDR2 reads FQNNGV. The CDR3 has 13 amino acids. The CDR3 coding sequence is TGTGCCAGCCGGGGGGGCGGAAAACCTGAAGCTTTCTTT. Translating gives CASRGGGKPEAFF.

The chain is built from TRBV29-1 and TRBJ2-1; 14 bases align to TRBD2. After removal of 5 bases from V and 4 bases from J, the junction contained 7 bases not matched to a gene. This CDR3 is built from 16 residues. Germline-derived CDR1 and CDR2 are SQVTM and ANQGSEA. The CDR3 loop is CSVTGLAGGRYNEQFF. The CDR3 nucleotides read TGCAGCGTTACCGGACTAGCGGGAGGTCGATACAATGAGCAGTTCTTC.

This chain joins TRBV19 and TRBJ2-2; TRBD2 aligns across 7 bases. The germline CDR1 and CDR2 sequences are LNHDA and SQIVND (reference sequence). The CDR3 covers 16 residues. V gave up 6 bases and J gave up 4 bases; unmatched junction bases: 11. CDR3 nucleotide sequence: TGTGCCAGTAGCTGGGCGCGGGGGTCGGGCACCGGGGAGCTGTTTTTT. Amino acid sequence: CASSWARGSGTGELFF.